The next 5 T cell receptor beta chains were all read from a single sample in a study of vaccination and CD4 T cells after COVID-19. Cultured CD4+ T-cell DNA underwent Oncomine TCR Beta short-read sequencing. TCRdb re-analysed the PCR reads in MiXCR, keeping a single row per CDR3 protein. The sample lists more than 9,000 distinct CDR3 sequences; roughly 40% were seen once. This sample's treatment: roughly 10-day PBMC culture with coronavirus spike peptide pools or control peptides (ViraFEST assay). Their specific antigens are unknown. The sequencing used CD4+ T cells from blood, cultured in vitro, collected after SARS-CoV-2 vaccination. The receptors come from a human donor who had recovered from COVID-19.

This rearrangement joins TRBV7-8 to TRBJ2-7; 7 bases agree with TRBD2. CDR1 and CDR2 (germline): SGHVS, FQNEAQ. The CDR3 sequence is 15 residues long. V lost 1 base, J lost 2 bases, and 5 bases stayed unmatched. The chain's CDR3 is CASSLESGTAYEQYF. CDR3 in DNA: TGTGCCAGCAGCTTAGAGAGCGGGACGGCCTACGAGCAGTACTTC.

This clonotype was seen only a few times. The genes are TRBV6-5 and TRBJ2-5, with D tentatively TRBD2 (5 bases). Germline-derived CDR1 and CDR2 are MNHEY and SVGAGI. The CDR3 contains 13 residues. The V and J ends lost 3 bases and 2 bases respectively, with 7 bases between them. CDR3 region: CASSYGGQETQYF. CDR3 in DNA: TGTGCCAGCAGTTATGGCGGGCAAGAGACCCAGTACTTC.

This chain uses TRBV29-1 with TRBJ2-2; D is ambiguous. This CDR3 contains 14 residues. Trimming took off 2 bases at V and 0 bases at J, with 7 bases between the two ends. Germline-derived CDR1 and CDR2 are SQVTM and ANQGSEA. In DNA, the CDR3 is TGCAGCGTTGAACGTAGATCGAACACCGGGGAGCTGTTTTTT. Amino acids: CSVERRSNTGELFF.

The chain couples TRBV27 to TRBJ2-7; 8 bases fit TRBD1. J lost 0 bases, V lost 5 bases, and 6 bases had no gene match. The CDR3 is 15 amino acids. Germline CDR1 is MNHEY and CDR2 is SMNVEV (reference sequence). The CDR3 DNA reads as TGTGCCAGCAGTCAAGGGGACAGGTTCTCCTACGAGCAGTACTTC. Amino acid sequence: CASSQGDRFSYEQYF.

The CDR3 region is CASSFGRETQYF. The CDR3 DNA is TGTGCCAGCAGCTTTGGGCGGGAGACCCAGTACTTC. The chain joins TRBV11-3 to TRBJ2-5; no clear D gene. The V gene lost 3 bases and the J gene lost 5 bases, with 7 bases spanning the gap. Germline V gene data show CDR1 as SGHNT and CDR2 as YENEEA. The length of the CDR3 is 12 residues.